Listed below are T cell receptor beta chains from one sample, sequenced in a study of graft-versus-host responses after intestinal transplantation. Their antigen targets remain unknown. The data were produced by immunoSEQ multiplex PCR, yet TCRdb's version contains in-frame clones alone and is incomplete. The sample shows about 94,000 clones, around nine tenths of them seen only once. Specimen: unstimulated CD8+ T cells sorted from spleen or lymph node cells, collected before intestinal transplant. The receptor set was obtained from a human donor who received an intestinal transplant. CDR3s include the opening cysteine and the closing phenylalanine or tryptophan. The D gene is left open where the match is weak. Expanded clones are given a class, and other clones once, few, many or no size at all.

d_call: -
v_call: TRBV6-1
clone_size: once
j_call: TRBJ2-3
cdr3_aa: CASSEADWKGWNTDTQYF
cdr3_nt: TGTGCCAGCAGTGAAGCGGACTGGAAGGGATGGAACACAGATACGCAGTATTTT

d_call: TRBD1
v_call: TRBV5-8
clone_size: -
j_call: TRBJ2-7
cdr3_aa: CASSMGQPYEQYF
cdr3_nt: TGTGCCAGCAGCATGGGACAGCCCTACGAGCAGTACTTC

d_call: -
v_call: TRBV11-2
clone_size: -
j_call: TRBJ2-7
cdr3_aa: CASSQTSREQYF
cdr3_nt: TGTGCCAGCAGCCAGACCTCGAGGGAGCAGTACTTC

d_call: -
v_call: TRBV30
clone_size: -
j_call: TRBJ2-1
cdr3_aa: CAWSFGGINEQFF
cdr3_nt: TGTGCCTGGAGTTTCGGGGGAATCAATGAGCAGTTCTTC

d_call: TRBD2
v_call: TRBV30
clone_size: -
j_call: TRBJ2-1
cdr3_aa: CAWRGLALRSYNEQFF
cdr3_nt: TGTGCCTGGAGAGGACTAGCCCTGCGCTCCTACAATGAGCAGTTCTTC

d_call: TRBD2
v_call: TRBV14
clone_size: -
j_call: TRBJ2-7
cdr3_aa: CASSQEWSSGEGTYEQYF
cdr3_nt: TGTGCCAGCAGCCAAGAGTGGAGTAGCGGGGAGGGAACCTACGAGCAGTACTTC

d_call: TRBD2
v_call: TRBV19
clone_size: few
j_call: TRBJ2-3
cdr3_aa: CASSPDPGGDTQYF
cdr3_nt: TGTGCCAGTAGTCCCGACCCGGGGGGAGATACGCAGTATTTT

d_call: TRBD1
v_call: TRBV9
clone_size: -
j_call: TRBJ1-3
cdr3_aa: CASSAPPGTGLSISGNTIYF
cdr3_nt: TGTGCCAGCAGCGCCCCTCCCGGGACAGGGCTCTCCATCTCTGGAAACACCATATATTTT

d_call: -
v_call: TRBV7-9
clone_size: -
j_call: TRBJ2-3
cdr3_aa: CASSSLILETDTQYF
cdr3_nt: TGTGCCAGCAGCTCCCTGATCCTGGAGACAGATACGCAGTATTTT

d_call: -
v_call: TRBV27
clone_size: -
j_call: TRBJ2-3
cdr3_aa: CASSLSSGPQDTQYF
cdr3_nt: TGTGCCAGCAGTTTATCGAGCGGCCCGCAAGATACGCAGTATTTT

d_call: -
v_call: TRBV20-1
clone_size: once
j_call: TRBJ1-2
cdr3_aa: CSAHSNYGYTF
cdr3_nt: TGCAGTGCTCATTCTAACTATGGCTACACCTTC

d_call: -
v_call: TRBV21-1
clone_size: -
j_call: TRBJ2-5
cdr3_aa: CASLWRGSGRGETQYF
cdr3_nt: TGTGCCAGCCTCTGGCGAGGTAGCGGGAGGGGGGAGACCCAGTACTTC

d_call: TRBD2
v_call: TRBV7-8
clone_size: -
j_call: TRBJ2-3
cdr3_aa: CASSLDRLAAAWYTQYF
cdr3_nt: TGTGCCAGCAGCTTAGATAGGCTAGCGGCCGCCTGGTATACGCAGTATTTT

d_call: -
v_call: TRBV5-6
clone_size: -
j_call: TRBJ2-7
cdr3_aa: CASSPSPYYEQYF
cdr3_nt: TGTGCCAGCAGCCCGTCCCCGTACTACGAGCAGTACTTC

d_call: TRBD2
v_call: TRBV14
clone_size: -
j_call: TRBJ2-7
cdr3_aa: CASSRLGAGTSGVGEQYF
cdr3_nt: TGTGCCAGCAGCCGCCTCGGAGCAGGGACTAGCGGGGTTGGCGAGCAGTACTTC

d_call: -
v_call: TRBV29-1
clone_size: -
j_call: TRBJ1-1
cdr3_aa: CSVRGNTEAFF
cdr3_nt: TGCAGCGTCAGGGGGAACACTGAAGCTTTCTTT

d_call: TRBD1
v_call: TRBV9
clone_size: once
j_call: TRBJ2-7
cdr3_aa: CASSDPGTGGYEQYF
cdr3_nt: TGTGCCAGCAGCGATCCCGGGACAGGGGGATACGAGCAGTACTTC

d_call: -
v_call: TRBV6-5
clone_size: -
j_call: TRBJ1-3
cdr3_aa: CASRVGDSGNTIYF
cdr3_nt: TGTGCCAGCAGGGTCGGTGACTCTGGAAACACCATATATTTT

d_call: TRBD2
v_call: TRBV7-2
clone_size: -
j_call: TRBJ2-4
cdr3_aa: CASSFRLAGVSVKNIQYF
cdr3_nt: TGTGCCAGCAGCTTCAGACTAGCGGGAGTTTCCGTCAAAAACATTCAGTACTTC

d_call: -
v_call: TRBV27
clone_size: -
j_call: TRBJ2-7
cdr3_aa: CASSFTTRFEQYF
cdr3_nt: TGTGCCAGCAGTTTCACGACACGTTTCGAGCAGTACTTC

d_call: -
v_call: TRBV7-6
clone_size: -
j_call: TRBJ2-2
cdr3_aa: CASSLPPGVQSTGELFF
cdr3_nt: TGTGCCAGCAGCTTACCTCCGGGGGTTCAAAGCACCGGGGAGCTGTTTTTT

d_call: TRBD1
v_call: TRBV28
clone_size: -
j_call: TRBJ2-7
cdr3_aa: CASSLRGTGGGSYEQYF
cdr3_nt: TGTGCCAGCAGTTTAAGGGGGACAGGGGGGGGGTCCTACGAGCAGTACTTC

d_call: -
v_call: TRBV4-1
clone_size: -
j_call: TRBJ1-1
cdr3_aa: CASSQAPDWTEAFF
cdr3_nt: TGCGCCAGCAGCCAAGCCCCAGACTGGACTGAAGCTTTCTTT

d_call: TRBD1
v_call: TRBV19
clone_size: -
j_call: TRBJ1-2
cdr3_aa: CASAGTEYGYTF
cdr3_nt: TGTGCCAGCGCCGGGACAGAATATGGCTACACCTTC

d_call: TRBD1
v_call: TRBV5-1
clone_size: -
j_call: TRBJ2-7
cdr3_aa: CASSPAEGTGGFYEQYF
cdr3_nt: TGCGCCAGCAGCCCAGCCGAGGGGACAGGGGGCTTCTACGAGCAGTACTTC

d_call: -
v_call: TRBV28
clone_size: once
j_call: TRBJ2-7
cdr3_aa: CASSAGGGPYEQYF
cdr3_nt: TGTGCCAGCAGTGCTGGGGGCGGACCCTACGAGCAGTACTTC

d_call: -
v_call: TRBV9
clone_size: -
j_call: TRBJ1-1
cdr3_aa: CASSIQAGTEAFF
cdr3_nt: TGTGCCAGCAGCATACAGGCTGGTACTGAAGCTTTCTTT

d_call: -
v_call: TRBV5-6
clone_size: -
j_call: TRBJ1-1
cdr3_aa: CASSLAAGNTEAFF
cdr3_nt: TGTGCCAGCAGCTTGGCTGCCGGGAACACTGAAGCTTTCTTT

d_call: -
v_call: TRBV6-1
clone_size: -
j_call: TRBJ1-5
cdr3_aa: CASSEWPSGSNQPQHF
cdr3_nt: TGTGCCAGCAGTGAATGGCCTTCGGGAAGCAATCAGCCCCAGCATTTT

d_call: -
v_call: TRBV19
clone_size: -
j_call: TRBJ1-1
cdr3_aa: CASSIGGGTEAFF
cdr3_nt: TGTGCCAGTAGTATAGGAGGGGGCACTGAAGCTTTCTTT

d_call: -
v_call: TRBV9
clone_size: -
j_call: TRBJ2-1
cdr3_aa: CASSHPAERAYNEQFF
cdr3_nt: TGTGCCAGCAGCCACCCGGCGGAGAGGGCCTACAATGAGCAGTTCTTC

d_call: TRBD2
v_call: TRBV4-1
clone_size: -
j_call: TRBJ2-7
cdr3_aa: CASSRSGGAREQYF
cdr3_nt: TGCGCCAGCAGTCGTAGCGGGGGGGCTCGGGAGCAGTACTTC

d_call: -
v_call: TRBV11-3
clone_size: -
j_call: TRBJ2-3
cdr3_aa: CATSKEGDTQYF
cdr3_nt: TGTGCCACCTCTAAGGAGGGAGATACGCAGTATTTT

d_call: -
v_call: TRBV7-9
clone_size: -
j_call: TRBJ1-4
cdr3_aa: CASSLPYPEKLFF
cdr3_nt: TGTGCCAGCAGCTTACCCTACCCCGAAAAACTGTTTTTT

d_call: -
v_call: TRBV28
clone_size: -
j_call: TRBJ2-2
cdr3_aa: CASSFKAESGELFF
cdr3_nt: TGTGCCAGCAGTTTCAAGGCGGAATCCGGGGAGCTGTTTTTT

d_call: TRBD1
v_call: TRBV7-8
clone_size: -
j_call: TRBJ2-2
cdr3_aa: CASGQGANTGELFF
cdr3_nt: TGTGCCAGCGGACAGGGGGCTAACACCGGGGAGCTGTTTTTT

d_call: -
v_call: TRBV28
clone_size: -
j_call: TRBJ2-7
cdr3_aa: CASSSPYEQYF
cdr3_nt: TGTGCCAGCAGTTCCCCTTACGAGCAGTACTTC

d_call: TRBD1
v_call: TRBV2
clone_size: once
j_call: TRBJ1-1
cdr3_aa: CASTDRGTEAFF
cdr3_nt: TGTGCCAGCACAGACAGGGGCACTGAAGCTTTCTTT

d_call: -
v_call: TRBV5-4
clone_size: -
j_call: TRBJ2-7
cdr3_aa: CASSGGRGSEQYF
cdr3_nt: TGTGCCAGCAGCGGCGGACGGGGGAGCGAGCAGTACTTC

d_call: -
v_call: TRBV29-1
clone_size: -
j_call: TRBJ2-3
cdr3_aa: CSVEDHRDSDTQYF
cdr3_nt: TGCAGCGTTGAAGACCACCGGGACTCAGATACGCAGTATTTT

d_call: TRBD2
v_call: TRBV28
clone_size: -
j_call: TRBJ2-7
cdr3_aa: CASSRELAGVNEQYF
cdr3_nt: TGTGCCAGCAGCCGTGAACTAGCGGGAGTGAACGAGCAGTACTTC

d_call: -
v_call: TRBV6-1
clone_size: few
j_call: TRBJ1-2
cdr3_aa: CASSEVGMGPNYGYTF
cdr3_nt: TGTGCCAGCAGTGAAGTAGGTATGGGGCCGAACTATGGCTACACCTTC

d_call: TRBD2
v_call: TRBV19
clone_size: -
j_call: TRBJ2-7
cdr3_aa: CASSIGLAGGYEQYF
cdr3_nt: TGTGCCAGTAGTATCGGACTAGCGGGAGGTTACGAGCAGTACTTC

d_call: -
v_call: TRBV2
clone_size: -
j_call: TRBJ2-7
cdr3_aa: CASNRRGSYEQYF
cdr3_nt: TGTGCCAGCAATCGAAGGGGGAGCTACGAGCAGTACTTC

d_call: TRBD1
v_call: TRBV30
clone_size: -
j_call: TRBJ2-5
cdr3_aa: CAWSAFRGRGETQYF
cdr3_nt: TGTGCCTGGAGCGCCTTCAGGGGGCGCGGAGAGACCCAGTACTTC

d_call: -
v_call: TRBV7-8
clone_size: -
j_call: TRBJ2-7
cdr3_aa: CASSFGSSYEQYF
cdr3_nt: TGTGCCAGCAGCTTCGGGAGTTCCTACGAGCAGTACTTC

d_call: -
v_call: TRBV19
clone_size: once
j_call: TRBJ2-2
cdr3_aa: CASSIGGVGAGELFF
cdr3_nt: TGTGCCAGTAGTATAGGGGGTGTAGGGGCCGGGGAGCTGTTTTTT

d_call: -
v_call: TRBV4-1
clone_size: -
j_call: TRBJ2-5
cdr3_aa: CASSPIPFGTQYF
cdr3_nt: TGCGCCAGCAGCCCTATTCCCTTTGGGACCCAGTACTTC

d_call: TRBD1
v_call: TRBV7-9
clone_size: once
j_call: TRBJ2-7
cdr3_aa: CASSRPGTGDHEQYF
cdr3_nt: TGTGCCAGCAGCCGTCCCGGGACAGGGGACCACGAGCAGTACTTC

d_call: TRBD1
v_call: TRBV27
clone_size: -
j_call: TRBJ1-2
cdr3_aa: CASRMTGGVYGYTF
cdr3_nt: TGTGCCAGCAGGATGACAGGGGGCGTCTATGGCTACACCTTC

d_call: -
v_call: TRBV6-5
clone_size: -
j_call: TRBJ2-5
cdr3_aa: CASSYSVSQETQYF
cdr3_nt: TGTGCCAGCAGTTACTCTGTTAGCCAAGAGACCCAGTACTTC

d_call: -
v_call: TRBV5-6
clone_size: -
j_call: TRBJ2-5
cdr3_aa: CASSADRETQYF
cdr3_nt: TGTGCCAGCAGCGCGGACAGAGAGACCCAGTACTTC